Shown below are 18 T cell receptor beta chains from a single sample sequenced in a study of cytomegalovirus exposure and HLA in healthy donors (dated 2017 in TCRdb). Libraries were prepared through the immunoSEQ multiplex PCR assay. For the multiplex PCR, a mixture combining 60 forward primers for TCR Vbeta segments and 13 reverse primers for TCR Jbeta segments was used. TCRdb re-hosts the immuneACCESS table, in-frame sequences only. Its copies lack some clones; in the studies checked, an unresolved V gene accounts for under half of them, and the cause for the rest is not known. The table for this sample lists just over 200,000 clones; approximately 80% of them were counted only once. The ten largest clones take up 1.7% of the sample. The sequenced sample consisted of PBMCs. Source of these receptors: a man aged 45 to 65 in good health and CMV-seronegative.

This clone appeared a few times. The junction shows a germline mismatch at one end, possibly a read error. V gene TRBV6-9 combines with J gene TRBJ1-1; 9 bases are a match to TRBD1. CDR1 MNHGY and CDR2 SVAAGI come from the germline V gene. This CDR3 is built from 16 residues. As DNA, the CDR3 is TGTGCCAGCAGCTCACTCTTACAGGGGGCGAACTCTGAAGCTTTCTTT. The encoded protein is CASSSLLQGANSEAFF.

V and J are TRBV9 and TRBJ2-2, with TRBD1 identical over 10 bases. Germline V gene sequence: CDR1 SGDLS, CDR2 YYNGEE. The CDR3 is made up of 19 amino acids. The V gene end was trimmed by 0 bases and the J gene end by 7 bases; junction bases not matched to a gene: 15. The CDR3 region has the DNA TGTGCCAGCAGCGTAGATTTTCGGTCGGACAGGGGGGGAGACGGGGAGCTGTTTTTT. Translated, it gives CASSVDFRSDRGGDGELFF. The full variable domain, with the rest looked up from reference TRBV9 and TRBJ2-2, is DSGVTQTPKHLITATGQRVTLRCSPRSGDLSVYWYQQSLDQGLQFLIQYYNGEERAKGNILERFSAQQFPDLHSELNLSSLELGDSALYFCASSVDFRSDRGGDGELFFGEGSRLTVL.

This clone has only a few counts. The same CDR3 arises from other DNA sequences in this sample as well. The genes are TRBV27 and TRBJ2-3; D unresolved. Germline V gene data show CDR1 as MNHEY and CDR2 as SMNVEV (reference sequence). The CDR3 is 11 amino acids. The ends were cut back, 7 bases at V and 2 bases at J, with 4 bases in the middle. CDR3 DNA sequence: TGTGCCAGCACCTCCACAGATACGCAGTATTTT. This encodes CASTSTDTQYF.

CDR3 in amino acids: CASSPDRFYEQYF. CDR3 nucleotide sequence: TGTGCCAGCAGTCCCGACAGGTTCTACGAGCAGTACTTC. The V gene is TRBV6-1, the J gene TRBJ2-7; D may be TRBD1 (6 bases). CDR3 length: 13 amino acids. Germline CDR1 reads MNHNS; CDR2 reads SASEGT. V dropped 5 bases and J dropped 3 bases, with 11 bases sitting between them.

This chain links TRBV25-1 with TRBJ1-2; D is ambiguous. Germline V gives CDR1 MGHDK, CDR2 SYGVNS. V was clipped by 5 bases and J by 4 bases, with 11 bases between them. This CDR3 spans 13 amino acids. This chain's CDR3 is CASSKERGYGYTF. CDR3 DNA: TGTGCCAGCAGTAAGGAGCGGGGCTATGGCTACACCTTC.

The rearrangement joins TRBV30 to TRBJ2-7; D may be TRBD2 (6 bases). The CDR3 is made up of 16 amino acids. Trimming cost V 8 bases and J 5 bases, with 28 bases left between them. Germline lookup yields CDR1 GTSNPN and CDR2 SVGIG (reference sequence). The CDR3: CAGAGLPGGGINEQYF. As DNA, the CDR3 is TGTGCCGGGGCGGGACTCCCCGGCGGAGGTATCAACGAGCAGTACTTC.

The chain employs TRBV6-1 and TRBJ2-3; 10 bases fit TRBD2. Trimming at V came to 7 bases and at J to 2 bases, leaving 3 bases not matched to a gene. From germline, CDR1 is MNHNS and CDR2 SASEGT. CDR3 length equals 14 residues. The CDR3 DNA reads TGTGCCAGCAAACTAGCGGGACTCACAGATACGCAGTATTTT. Encoded protein: CASKLAGLTDTQYF.

This clone showed up just a few times. V is TRBV18 and J is TRBJ1-3, with 9 bases identical to TRBD1. The CDR3 has 14 residues. Germline assignment: CDR1 KGHSH and CDR2 LQKENI. Germline trimming cut 2 bases from V and 4 bases from J; bases unmatched to any gene: 0. DNA for the CDR3: TGTGCCAGCTCACCAGGACAGGGGGGAAACACCATATATTTT. Protein product: CASSPGQGGNTIYF.

V gene TRBV6-1 combines with J gene TRBJ2-5, with 8 bases aligning to TRBD2. There are 14 residues in the CDR3. V was clipped by 5 bases and J by 3 bases; unmatched bases: 5. Germline CDR1 MNHNS, CDR2 SASEGT. Here the CDR3 reads CASSRLATKETQYF. The CDR3 nucleotides are TGTGCCAGCAGTCGACTAGCGACAAAAGAGACCCAGTACTTC.

The table lists this clone with a few counts. The chain uses TRBV9 and TRBJ2-3, with TRBD1 as a possible D gene (5 bases). Looked up from germline, CDR1 is SGDLS and CDR2 is YYNGEE. This CDR3 comprises 14 residues. The V gene lost 0 bases and the J gene lost 3 bases, with 8 bases spanning the gap. As DNA, the CDR3 is TGTGCCAGCAGCGTAGCCCCAGGGACAGATACGCAGTATTTT. Protein sequence: CASSVAPGTDTQYF.

This chain connects TRBV18 to TRBJ1-3; D is uncertain. This CDR3 spans 17 amino acids. Germline assignment: CDR1 KGHSH and CDR2 LQKENI. Between the trimmed V and J ends, which lost 3 bases and 0 bases, there was a span of 15 bases. The CDR3, as DNA: TGTGCCAGCTCACCCAAGGTCAGCGATAGCTCTGGAAACACCATATATTTT. It encodes CASSPKVSDSSGNTIYF.

The chain recombines TRBV6-1 with TRBJ2-2; TRBD1 matches at 8 bases. V shed 6 bases, J shed 9 bases, and the junction held 3 bases outside the gene matches. The CDR3 is 12 amino acids. Germline V gene sequence: CDR1 MNHNS, CDR2 SASEGT. The CDR3 sequence is CASRSGGRELFF. The CDR3 DNA reads as TGTGCCAGCAGATCAGGGGGCCGGGAGCTGTTTTTT.

V and J are TRBV5-4 and TRBJ2-5; perhaps TRBD2 as D (6 bases). Trimming pared 4 bases from V and 7 bases from J, leaving 14 bases between. CDR3 length equals 13 residues. Germline assignment: CDR1 SGHNT and CDR2 YYREEE (reference sequence). The CDR3 loop reads CASSRDSPGTQYF. CDR3 bases: TGTGCCAGCAGCCGGGACTCCCCGGGGACCCAGTACTTC. Together with reference TRBV5-4 and TRBJ2-5, the CDR3 gives the full variable domain: ETGVTQSPTHLIKTRGQQVTLRCSSQSGHNTVSWYQQALGQGPQFIFQYYREEENGRGNFPPRFSGLQFPNYSSELNVNALELDDSALYLCASSRDSPGTQYFGPGTRLLVL.

The chain combines TRBV10-3 with TRBJ2-7; D may be TRBD2 (5 bases). Trimming pared 6 bases from V and 9 bases from J, leaving 12 bases between. Germline CDR1 and CDR2: ENHRY and SYGVKD. CDR3 length: 11 residues. The CDR3 sequence is CAISPREVQYF. CDR3 nucleotides: TGTGCCATCAGCCCCCGGGAAGTGCAGTACTTC.

This chain connects TRBV19 to TRBJ2-7; 7 bases agree with TRBD2. The V gene end was trimmed by 5 bases and the J gene end by 12 bases; junction bases not matched to a gene: 13. CDR3 length: 13 amino acids. Germline lookup yields CDR1 LNHDA and CDR2 SQIVND (reference sequence). CDR3 loop: CASSPGASGKTYF. The CDR3 nucleotides read TGTGCCAGTAGTCCCGGGGCTAGCGGAAAAACGTACTTC. Complete variable domain (other parts from reference TRBV19 and TRBJ2-7): DGGITQSPKYLFRKEGQNVTLSCEQNLNHDAMYWYRQDPGQGLRLIYYSQIVNDFQKGDIAEGYSVSREKKESFPLTVTSAQKNPTAFYLCASSPGASGKTYFGPGTRLTVT.

This chain connects TRBV6-5 to TRBJ2-7; 9 nucleotides match TRBD2. Per the germline V gene, CDR1 is MNHEY and CDR2 is SVGAGI. The CDR3 contains 15 residues. V shed 4 bases and J 2 bases; nucleotides not matched to a gene: 6. CDR3 nucleotide sequence: TGTGCCAGCAGTTCGTTGGCGGGAGGGACCTACGAGCAGTACTTC. Protein sequence: CASSSLAGGTYEQYF.

V gene TRBV30 combines with J gene TRBJ1-4, with 7 bases that match TRBD1. The germline CDR1 and CDR2 sequences are GTSNPN and SVGIG (reference sequence). CDR3 length equals 14 residues. J gave up 7 bases and V 4 bases, and 9 bases lay outside the gene matches. The CDR3 coding sequence is TGTGCCTGGACGGGAGGGAGGGGGCGTGAAAAACTGTTTTTT. Encoded protein: CAWTGGRGREKLFF. Full variable domain (outside the CDR3, taken from reference TRBV30 and TRBJ1-4): SQTIHQWPATLVQPVGSPLSLECTVEGTSNPNLYWYRQAAGRGLQLLFYSVGIGQISSEVPQNLSASRPQDRQFILSSKKLLLSDSGFYLCAWTGGRGREKLFFGSGTQLSVL.

This clone has only one observation. The V gene is TRBV18, the J gene TRBJ2-6; D uncertain. V shed 2 bases and J shed 2 bases, with 10 bases lying between them. Looked up from germline, CDR1 is KGHSH and CDR2 is LQKENI. The CDR3 is 16 amino acids. DNA for the CDR3: TGTGCCAGCTCACCATCAGGCCCTCCTGGGGCCAACGTCCTGACTTTC. Translated, it gives CASSPSGPPGANVLTF.